This paragraph covers one T cell receptor (beta chain) sequence. It lacks a known antigen. No qualities accompany the bases; no much larger clone lies one base away. Donors were healthy HIV-negative adults with no recently reported acute infections or vaccinations. Every donor was a Caucasian adult residing in Nashville, Tennessee, USA. CD8 memory samples consisted of magnetically selected CD45RO+ cells combined with CCR7-negative CD45RA+ effector memory (TemRA) cells. Blood was collected by leukapheresis, and PBMCs were isolated by Ficoll-Histopaque density gradient centrifugation and then cryopreserved in liquid nitrogen vapor phase. Analytical flow cytometry was used to check the purity and quantity of each magnetically sorted T cell population. From each sorted fraction, genomic DNA was isolated and quantified by UV absorbance on a Nanodrop 2000c. The entry originates in a study of shared clonotypes between healthy human individuals (TCRdb year 2020). Background for the entire study: The cohort included three men and two women between 18 and 49 years of age. Per donor, three plates each were used for CD4 naive and CD4 memory, two for CD8 naive, and one for CD8 memory. Blood TCR repertoires of five healthy adults were deeply sequenced to estimate repertoire size and the extent of clonotype sharing between individuals. Libraries were prepared and TCR repertoires were sequenced by different laboratories using diverse techniques, in order to increase sequencing depth and limit assay-specific biases. Each donor's leukapheresis produced roughly between roughly 0.85 and 9.5 billion PBMCs.

The investigation overall reported the following: Incomplete sequencing was indicated by rarefaction of sorted-subset datasets, despite the large sequencing depth. Only blood was sampled, and tissue TCR repertoires likely differ from those in blood. When a few donors were compared, the shared fraction of clonotypes was 5% to 6.5% for naive CD4, 3.5% for naive CD8, roughly 2.3% for memory CD4, and 0.4% for memory CD8. Because the study included a small number of donors, the genetic and exposure-history diversity represented was limited. Compared with non-shared clonotypes, clonotypes shared by all four sorted-subset donors had higher generation probabilities. Based on pairwise subsampling, the degree of clonotype sharing among donors was expected to be affected by sequencing depth. Larger estimated clonotype richness was generally found for naive subsets than for memory subsets.

Using the deep immunoSEQ assay, multiplex PCR amplified TCR CDR3 regions from genomic DNA. Genomic DNA extracted from each cell subset was distributed evenly over all wells of several immunoSEQ 96-well plates, and each plate served as one replicate. For sorted subsets, around 0.2 ug genomic DNA, equal to about 30,000 T cell genomes, was loaded into each replicate PCR. Purified libraries were quantified with a Qubit 3.0 fluorometer, sized on a Bioanalyzer 2100, and re-quantified with the KAPA Library Quantification kit. A separate single-read 150-cycle Illumina NextSeq 550 flow cell was used to sequence each immunoSEQ 96-well plate. Per the authors' processing: Because the immunoSEQ output included only junctional sequences and no quality scores, the filtering could not be the same as the filtering used for full-length reads. Sequences were annotated with PyIR, a Python wrapper for IgBLAST v1.9, using IMGT germline references to assign V/J genes and CDR3. Any read was removed if the V/J assignment was weak (E-value above 1e-6), the CDR3 was missing, or the read contained stop codons, out-of-frame junctions, or ambiguous translated residues. V3J clonotypes were defined as sequences sharing the same inferred V gene, J gene, and CDR3 amino acid sequence. Percentage overlap between repertoires was computed as shared unique clonotypes divided by the size of the smaller repertoire. RTK rarefaction, the Chao1 estimator, and Recon v2.1 estimates of unobserved clonotypes were used to assess repertoire richness. OLGA was used to compute generation probabilities for all TCRbeta clonotypes that the gDNA method yielded from a few donors. Sourced from immuneACCESS, this table was stored by TCRdb with only in-frame sequences that have V and J called. A share of the clones is absent; for the studies checked, an unresolved V gene accounts for under half, and the remainder has no known explanation. V, J and clone size are those of that table, while D and trimming were read from the DNA. Present in this sample are about 380,000 clones, 90% to 98% of which were seen just once. The ten largest account for around 0.3% of the sample.

The sample consisted of memory CD8+ T cells sorted from blood. What the cell subset or site label conveys for this sample: CD45RO+ cells pooled with CCR7-negative TemRA cells. This receptor was identified in a man aged 25-40 years in good health.

The DNA reads as follows: TGTGCCAGCACGACAGGACAGCCCCAGCATTTT. The translation is CASTTGQPQHF. The chain is encoded by TRBV6-4 joined to TRBJ1-5; the best D guess is TRBD1, with 6 bases matching. Looking up the germline V gene yields CDR1 MRHNA and CDR2 SNTAGT. The CDR3 spans 11 residues, from the cysteine through the phenylalanine. Only the CDR3 part of the read is kept: 33 bases, read in frame from the first base. Trimming costs V 7 bases and J 7 bases, and their ends lie 8 bases apart.